This T cell receptor beta chain was sequenced in a study of regulatory T cells in long-lasting Graves disease. This clonotype was observed at least ten times. The junction and the germline gene differ at one end; a read error may be behind it. Time point indicated: newly diagnosed GD, antithyroid drugs for less than 3 months. PBMCs provided the RNA from which the TCR library was made. In building TCR beta libraries, iRepertoire HTBI primers were used together with Arm-PCR of CDR3 regions. TCRdb re-called the multiplex PCR reads with MiXCR, one entry per CDR3 protein. Among roughly 420,000 distinct CDR3 sequences listed, over 15% were seen once. This CDR3 has 15 amino acids. Germline V gene lookup returns CDR1 SEHNR and CDR2 FQNEAQ (reference sequence). These same records also appear under a second study, on T cells in Graves' hyperthyroidism and ophthalmopathy.

The starting material was peripheral blood mononuclear cells (PBMCs), obtained at new diagnosis, from a patient treated with antithyroid drugs. The sequence derives from a woman aged 30 to 39 with Graves disease. This rearrangement joins TRBV7-9 to TRBJ2-7; 13 bases match TRBD2. This chain's CDR3 is CASSPGLAGLYEQYF. CDR3 nucleotide sequence: TGCGCCAGCAGCCCGGGACTAGCGGGACTCTACGAGCAGTACTTC.